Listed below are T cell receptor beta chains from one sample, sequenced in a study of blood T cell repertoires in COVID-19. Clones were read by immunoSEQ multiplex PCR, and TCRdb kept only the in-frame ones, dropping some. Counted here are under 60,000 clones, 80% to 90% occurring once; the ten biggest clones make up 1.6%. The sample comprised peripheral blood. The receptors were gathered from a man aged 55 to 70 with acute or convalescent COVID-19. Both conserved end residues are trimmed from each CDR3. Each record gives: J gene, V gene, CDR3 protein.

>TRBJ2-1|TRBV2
ASNTVMGNEQF
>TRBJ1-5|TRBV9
ASSAGDRGTDQPQH
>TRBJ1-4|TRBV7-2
ASSFSTTNEKLF
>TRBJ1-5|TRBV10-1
ASRQVVSNQPQH
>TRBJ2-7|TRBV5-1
ASSSGGGGSYEQY
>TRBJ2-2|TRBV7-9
ASSSWTGHTGELF
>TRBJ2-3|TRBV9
ASSVVSTDTQY
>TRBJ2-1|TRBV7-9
ASSLTPGQGQSYNEQF
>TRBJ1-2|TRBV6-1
ASSESVYGYT
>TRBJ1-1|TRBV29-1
STRQSPTEAF
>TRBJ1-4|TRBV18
ASSPRSQGMTEKLF
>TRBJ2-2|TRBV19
ASNKGAKVMAGELF
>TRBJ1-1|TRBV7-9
ASSFGQGAGTEAF
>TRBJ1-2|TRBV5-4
ASSLGADSGGYT
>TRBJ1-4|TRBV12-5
ASGFLLRGQTNEKLF
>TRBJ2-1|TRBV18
ASSPLGPGQYNEQF
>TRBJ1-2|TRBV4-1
ASSQAFRVGYT
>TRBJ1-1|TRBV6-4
ASSEYGQGKKAF